Following are 9 T cell receptor beta chains from one sample sequenced in a study of T cell changes during pregnancy in multiple sclerosis. TCRdb's copy holds only in-frame clones and misses some; the assay was immunoSEQ multiplex PCR. The data contain approximately 8,500 clones, about 89% of them singletons. Sequencing was performed on CD8+ T cells from peripheral blood mononuclear cells, taken in the first trimester of pregnancy. The receptors originated from a female donor in good health, enrolled as a control in a pregnancy study.

The V call is TRBV7-8, the J call TRBJ2-7; the match to TRBD1 covers 11 bases. The CDR3 has 17 residues. Per germline, CDR1 SGHVS and CDR2 FQNEAQ. The V segment lost 1 base and the J segment 1 base; nucleotides outside the gene matches: 6. CDR3 nucleotide sequence: TGTGCCAGCAGCTTAGGGACAGGGGGCCTCTGGTCCTACGAGCAGTACTTC. Its translation: CASSLGTGGLWSYEQYF.

The chain carries TRBV6-1 and TRBJ2-7; 7 nucleotides agree with TRBD1. Germline values: CDR1 MNHNS, CDR2 SASEGT. The CDR3 spans 15 residues. Unmatched junction bases numbered 6, after V lost 1 base and J lost 3 bases. The CDR3 here is CASSEVNRGFYEQYF. The CDR3 DNA follows: TGTGCCAGCAGTGAAGTCAACAGGGGATTCTACGAGCAGTACTTC.

V is TRBV11-2 and J is TRBJ2-2; TRBD2 matches 8 bases. The CDR3 runs 17 residues. J was trimmed by 4 bases and V by 3 bases; bases with no gene match: 10. CDR1 and CDR2 (germline): SGHAT, FQNNGV. The CDR3 DNA reads TGTGCCAGCAGCTTTAGCCCCGGGACTAGGCGCACCGGGGAGCTGTTTTTT. It translates to CASSFSPGTRRTGELFF.

V and J are TRBV2 and TRBJ1-2; 8 nucleotides agree with TRBD1. The CDR3 extends over 16 amino acids. Germline CDR1 reads SNHLY; CDR2 reads FYNNEI. V shed 7 bases, J shed 3 bases, and the junction held 13 bases outside the gene matches. CDR3 amino acids: CASKKDRVVGDYGYTF. The CDR3 coding sequence is TGTGCCAGCAAAAAGGACAGGGTTGTTGGTGACTATGGCTACACCTTC.

This rearrangement joins TRBV9 to TRBJ2-5, with D maybe TRBD2 (7 bases). Germline V lookup: CDR1 SGDLS, CDR2 YYNGEE. Trimming cost V 3 bases and J 4 bases, with 19 bases left between them. The length of the CDR3 is 16 residues. The DNA for the CDR3 is TGTGCCAGCAGCGCCCACGGAGGGGGGGGCTTAGAGACCCAGTACTTC. Residues: CASSAHGGGGLETQYF.

By share of the sample, this clone is medium-sized (0.01 to 0.1%). This chain joins TRBV6-4 and TRBJ2-3; 7 positions agree with TRBD2. V shed 3 bases and J 0 bases; nucleotides not matched to a gene: 3. In germline, CDR1 is MRHNA, CDR2 SNTAGT. This CDR3 comprises 15 residues. The CDR3 DNA reads as TGTGCCAGCAGTGAAAATAGCGGGAGCACAGATACGCAGTATTTT. Translation: CASSENSGSTDTQYF.

The chain recombines TRBV7-4 with TRBJ1-5; perhaps TRBD1 as D (6 bases). Trimming stripped 5 bases from V and 2 bases from J, with 19 bases between. CDR1 SGHVT and CDR2 SQSDAQ come from the germline V gene. CDR3 length: 17 amino acids. CDR3 protein: CASSVTRRGGGNQPQHF. CDR3 in DNA: TGTGCCAGCAGCGTCACGCGGAGGGGGGGCGGCAATCAGCCCCAGCATTTT.

The CDR3 loop is CASSHRGTDTQYF. In nucleotides, the CDR3 is TGTGCCAGCAGCCATAGAGGCACAGATACGCAGTATTTT. The chain links TRBV14 to TRBJ2-3, with D unclear. Germline values: CDR1 SGHDN, CDR2 FVKESK. CDR3 length: 13 residues. Trimming removed 3 bases at V and 1 base at J, with 5 bases between.

The chain carries TRBV27 and TRBJ2-5; the match to TRBD2 covers 13 bases. The CDR3 spans 17 residues. The germline CDR1 and CDR2 sequences are MNHEY and SMNVEV (reference sequence). V dropped 5 bases and J dropped 5; count of bases not matched to a gene: 11. The CDR3 loop reads CASSPPPTSGRAETQYF. The CDR3 DNA is TGTGCCAGCAGTCCCCCCCCCACTAGCGGGAGGGCCGAGACCCAGTACTTC.